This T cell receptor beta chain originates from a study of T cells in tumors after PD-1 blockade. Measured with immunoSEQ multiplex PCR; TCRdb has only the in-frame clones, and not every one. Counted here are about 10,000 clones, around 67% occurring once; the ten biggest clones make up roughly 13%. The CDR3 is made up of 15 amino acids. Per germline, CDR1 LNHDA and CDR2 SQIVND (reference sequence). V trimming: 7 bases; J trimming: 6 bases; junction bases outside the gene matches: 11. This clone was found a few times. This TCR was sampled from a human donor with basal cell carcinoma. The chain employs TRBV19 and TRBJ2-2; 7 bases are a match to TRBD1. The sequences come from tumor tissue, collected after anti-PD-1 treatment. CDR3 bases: TGTGCCAGTACCCCCCTGACAGGGTTCGCCGGGGAGCTGTTTTTT. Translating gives CASTPLTGFAGELFF.